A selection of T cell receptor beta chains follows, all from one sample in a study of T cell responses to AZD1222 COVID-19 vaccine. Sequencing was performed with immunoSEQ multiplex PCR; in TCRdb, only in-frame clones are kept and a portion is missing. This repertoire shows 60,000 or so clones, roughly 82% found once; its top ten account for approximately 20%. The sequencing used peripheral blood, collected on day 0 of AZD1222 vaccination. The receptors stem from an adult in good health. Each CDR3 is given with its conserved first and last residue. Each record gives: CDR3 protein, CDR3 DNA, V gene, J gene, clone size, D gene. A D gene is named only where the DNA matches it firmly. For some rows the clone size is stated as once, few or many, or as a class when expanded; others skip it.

CASSQDKSVMGGINQPQHF	TGCGCCAGCAGCCAAGATAAGTCGGTTATGGGGGGAATCAATCAGCCCCAGCATTTT	TRBV4-1	TRBJ1-5	NA	NA
CASSRGSREDTQYF	TGTGCCAGCAGCCGCGGCTCGAGGGAAGATACGCAGTATTTT	TRBV5-4	TRBJ2-3	NA	NA
CASSFYNEQFF	TGTGCCAGCAGCTTCTACAATGAGCAGTTCTTC	TRBV7-2	TRBJ2-1	NA	NA
CASSPSGRANEQFF	TGTGCCAGCAGCCCTAGCGGGAGGGCCAATGAGCAGTTCTTC	TRBV7-2	TRBJ2-1	NA	TRBD2
CASSLDSGTRNEQFF	TGTGCCAGCAGCTTGGACAGCGGGACACGGAATGAGCAGTTCTTC	TRBV5-8	TRBJ2-1	NA	NA
CASTDQTANYGYTF	TGTGCCAGTACCGACCAGACGGCTAACTATGGCTACACCTTC	TRBV19	TRBJ1-2	once	NA
CASSSNSYYNEQFF	TGTGCCAGCAGTTCCAACAGCTACTACAATGAGCAGTTCTTC	TRBV28	TRBJ2-1	NA	NA
CASSSPKGFLIYNEQFF	TGTGCCAGCAGCTCGCCTAAAGGTTTCCTAATATACAATGAGCAGTTCTTC	TRBV7-9	TRBJ2-1	NA	NA
CSVTSWPEAFF	TGCAGCGTTACTTCTTGGCCTGAAGCTTTCTTT	TRBV29-1	TRBJ1-1	NA	NA
CASSGNPRSETQYF	TGTGCCAGCAGTGGTAACCCGCGGTCGGAGACCCAGTACTTC	TRBV6-2/TRBV6-3	TRBJ2-5	NA	NA
CASSRGTGNNQPQHF	TGTGCCAGTAGCAGGGGGACAGGTAACAATCAGCCCCAGCATTTT	TRBV19	TRBJ1-5	few	TRBD1
CASSREGGYLGYTF	TGTGCCAGCAGCCGCGAAGGGGGCTATCTGGGCTACACCTTC	TRBV11-2	TRBJ1-2	NA	TRBD1
CSVETGAGETQYF	TGCAGCGTTGAAACGGGGGCAGGAGAGACCCAGTACTTC	TRBV29-1	TRBJ2-5	once	NA
CASSSLGGTKNIQYF	TGTGCCAGCAGCTCCCTAGGCGGGACCAAAAACATTCAGTACTTC	TRBV5-6	TRBJ2-4	NA	NA
CASSTQLNTEAFF	TGTGCCAGCAGCACCCAGTTGAACACTGAAGCTTTCTTT	TRBV6-4	TRBJ1-1	NA	NA
CASSGQGVGYTF	TGTGCCAGCTCTGGACAGGGGGTTGGCTACACCTTC	TRBV18	TRBJ1-2	NA	TRBD1
CASSSRTDTQYF	TGTGCCAGCTCATCCCGCACAGATACGCAGTATTTT	TRBV18	TRBJ2-3	NA	NA
CASSLYADTQYF	TGTGCCAGCAGCTTATACGCAGATACGCAGTATTTT	TRBV7-2	TRBJ2-3	NA	NA
CASGLVRGLEQYF	TGTGCTAGTGGTTTGGTCAGGGGGCTCGAGCAGTACTTC	TRBV12-5	TRBJ2-7	NA	TRBD1
CAKPGGGELFF	TGTGCCAAACCTGGTGGGGGGGAGCTGTTTTTT	TRBV27	TRBJ2-2	NA	NA
CASSSGTSGSYNEQFF	TGTGCCAGCAGTTCCGGGACTAGCGGGAGCTACAATGAGCAGTTCTTC	TRBV6-2/TRBV6-3	TRBJ2-1	NA	TRBD2
CASTQTGQSEKLFF	TGTGCCAGCACCCAAACGGGACAAAGTGAAAAACTGTTTTTT	TRBV5-4	TRBJ1-4	once	NA
CASSPVGPRTQYF	TGTGCCAGCAGCCCCGTCGGCCCTAGGACCCAGTACTTC	TRBV9	TRBJ2-5	NA	NA
CAITAQKGHNEQFF	TGTGCCATCACCGCCCAGAAGGGGCACAATGAGCAGTTCTTC	TRBV10-3	TRBJ2-1	few	NA
CSASGGGGGSRGANVLTF	TGCAGTGCTAGTGGGGGAGGCGGAGGGTCGAGAGGGGCCAACGTCCTGACTTTC	TRBV20-1	TRBJ2-6	NA	NA
CASSQDADLGEAFF	TGTGCCAGCAGCCAAGATGCGGATTTGGGTGAAGCTTTCTTT	TRBV3-1/TRBV3-2	TRBJ1-1	NA	NA
CATSDPGQGVDQGTQYF	TGTGCCACCAGTGACCCGGGACAGGGGGTGGACCAAGGTACGCAGTATTTT	TRBV24-1	TRBJ2-3	NA	TRBD1
CATSDLTQTGGKADQPQHF	TGTGCCACCAGTGATTTGACCCAGACAGGAGGTAAGGCAGATCAGCCCCAGCATTTT	TRBV24-1	TRBJ1-5	NA	NA
CASSINRENTQYF	TGTGCCAGTAGTATTAACAGGGAAAATACGCAGTATTTT	TRBV19	TRBJ2-3	NA	NA
CASSGGLQGYEQYF	TGTGCCAGCAGCGGTGGATTACAGGGCTACGAGCAGTACTTC	TRBV5-5	TRBJ2-7	NA	NA
CASSPGQDYGYTF	TGTGCCAGCAGCCCGGGACAGGACTATGGCTACACCTTC	TRBV11-2	TRBJ1-2	NA	TRBD1
CASSEMVTDHTGELFF	TGTGCCAGCAGTGAGATGGTAACAGATCACACCGGGGAGCTGTTTTTT	TRBV6-1	TRBJ2-2	NA	NA
CASSHARGGTNEKLFF	TGCGCCAGCAGCCACGCACGTGGGGGGACTAATGAAAAACTGTTTTTT	TRBV4-3	TRBJ1-4	NA	NA
CASSSLSGPGYGYTF	TGTGCCAGCAGCTCCCTAAGCGGGCCGGGCTATGGCTACACCTTC	TRBV11-2	TRBJ1-2	NA	NA
CASSSGLAGGPETQYF	TGTGCCAGCAGTTCCGGACTAGCGGGAGGGCCCGAGACCCAGTACTTC	TRBV6-6	TRBJ2-5	NA	TRBD2
CASNSGNTIYF	TGCGCCAGTAACAGTGGAAACACCATATATTTT	TRBV5-1	TRBJ1-3	few	NA
CASSTRESGEQYF	TGTGCCAGCAGCACACGGGAGTCGGGCGAGCAGTACTTC	TRBV27	TRBJ2-7	NA	NA
CASSLTTNYEQYF	TGCGCCAGCAGCTTGACGACCAACTACGAGCAGTACTTC	TRBV5-1	TRBJ2-7	NA	NA
CASSWDRATEAFF	TGTGCCAGCAGTTGGGACCGGGCCACTGAAGCTTTCTTT	TRBV6-5	TRBJ1-1	NA	NA
CASKFQGVGEKLFF	TGTGCCAGCAAATTCCAGGGAGTAGGTGAAAAACTGTTTTTT	TRBV6-5	TRBJ1-4	NA	NA
CASSLAVGQNYGYTF	TGTGCCAGCAGCTTAGCGGTAGGACAGAACTATGGCTACACCTTC	TRBV7-2	TRBJ1-2	NA	NA
CASSLDRGRAQYF	TGTGCCAGCAGCCTGGACAGGGGAAGGGCCCAGTACTTC	TRBV7-3	TRBJ2-5	NA	TRBD1
CASGQGSNTEAFF	TGTGCCAGCGGACAGGGAAGTAACACTGAAGCTTTCTTT	TRBV7-3	TRBJ1-1	NA	TRBD1
CASSYSGGDDQPQHF	TGTGCCAGCAGTTACTCCGGGGGAGACGATCAGCCCCAGCATTTT	TRBV6-5	TRBJ1-5	NA	NA
CASSITGQGVYSPLHF	TGTGCCAGTAGTATCACAGGACAGGGGGTTTACTCACCCCTCCACTTT	TRBV19	TRBJ1-6	once	TRBD1